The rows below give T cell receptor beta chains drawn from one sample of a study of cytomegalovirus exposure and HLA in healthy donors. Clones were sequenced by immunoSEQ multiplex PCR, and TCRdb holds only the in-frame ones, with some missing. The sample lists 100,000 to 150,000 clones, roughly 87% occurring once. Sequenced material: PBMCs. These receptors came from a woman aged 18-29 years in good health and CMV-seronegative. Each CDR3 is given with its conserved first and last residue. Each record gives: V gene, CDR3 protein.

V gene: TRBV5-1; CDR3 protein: CASALDRRETQYF
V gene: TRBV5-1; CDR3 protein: CASRLAGISYEQYF
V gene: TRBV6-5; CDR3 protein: CASSPGGAGTDTQYF
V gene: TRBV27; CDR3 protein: CASSLRLAGAYTGELFF
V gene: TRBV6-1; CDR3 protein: CASSETVGRYYEQYF
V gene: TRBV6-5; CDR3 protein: CATRGVSGELFF
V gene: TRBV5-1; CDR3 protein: CASSSGTGAPTEAFF
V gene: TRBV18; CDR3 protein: CASSPPPGNEQFF
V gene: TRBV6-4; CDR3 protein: CASTRHRGSSYNEQFF
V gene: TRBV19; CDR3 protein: CASSIAQSAERGGYTF
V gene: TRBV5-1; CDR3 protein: CASRQGAQLYEQYF
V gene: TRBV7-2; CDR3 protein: CASRPNRVSYNEQFF
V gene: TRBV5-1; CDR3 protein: CASSLRGQEVTDTQYF
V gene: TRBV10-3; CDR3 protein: CAISEGREAGELFF
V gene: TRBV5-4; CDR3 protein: CASSPPTAGAYYNEQFF
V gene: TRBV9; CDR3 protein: CASSVGTGYGNTIYF
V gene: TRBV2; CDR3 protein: CASSPWTIFAYNEQFF
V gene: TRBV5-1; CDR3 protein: CASSLGSTSGQAYEQYF
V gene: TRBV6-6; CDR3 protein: CASSFPETGEREKLFF
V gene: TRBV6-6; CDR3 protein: CASSTGTVIIGTF
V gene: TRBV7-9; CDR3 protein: CASSLRGTDEKLFF
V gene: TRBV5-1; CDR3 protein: CASSPGQGGHEQYF
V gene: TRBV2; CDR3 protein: CASRLQGIAAYNEQFF
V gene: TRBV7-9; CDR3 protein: CASSAGTGVLETQYF
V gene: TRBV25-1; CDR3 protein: CASSEYSGGLIYEQYF
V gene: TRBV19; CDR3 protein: CASSLRDYNEQFF
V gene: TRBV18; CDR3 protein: CASSPTTGGGSYNEQFF
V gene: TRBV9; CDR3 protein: CASSVGDRGYTF
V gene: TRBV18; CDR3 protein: CASSRFAGGTSHEQYF
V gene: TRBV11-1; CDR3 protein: CASSLDQVGEQYF
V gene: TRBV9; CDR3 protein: CASSPRGQGNTEAFF
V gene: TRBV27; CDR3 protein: CASSSLGGDSPLHF
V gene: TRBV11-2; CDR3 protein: CASSFSGGSYTQYF
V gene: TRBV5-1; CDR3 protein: CASSLSLTGTSKTDTQYF
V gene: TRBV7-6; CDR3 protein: CASSFSGGVGNEQFF
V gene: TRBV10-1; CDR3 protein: CASSPGQGETQYF
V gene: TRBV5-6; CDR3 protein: CASGRTGVNEQFF
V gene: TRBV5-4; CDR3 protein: CASSLGGARGEQFF
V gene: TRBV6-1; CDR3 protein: CASSDPGTGVGYTF
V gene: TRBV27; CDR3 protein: CASSFSSGANVLTF
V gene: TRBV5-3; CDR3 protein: CARSLMRVSGNTIYF
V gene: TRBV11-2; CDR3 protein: CASSQGVAVYQETQYF
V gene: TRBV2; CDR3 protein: CASSEMVMGGDTQYF